The clone carrying this T cell receptor (beta chain) was recorded once. Its antigen is unknown. The data are from a study of CD8 T cell repertoires and HIV-1 epitope variants. Study at large: Controls were a CMV, EBV and flu pool, Ebola AY9, and no peptide.

TCRdb's copy holds only in-frame clones and misses some; the assay was immunoSEQ multiplex PCR. The sample has 3,000 to 4,500 clones; nearly 70% are singletons. Germline CDR1 reads SGHTA; CDR2 reads FQGNSA. CDR3 length equals 13 residues. Trimming cost V 8 bases and J 1 base, with 10 bases left between them. The sequence derives from a male donor with HIV. The J gene is TRBJ2-3, the V gene TRBV7-2; weak D call: TRBD2 (6 bases). Sequenced sample: cultured CD8+ T cells derived from PBMCs. CDR3 in amino acids: CASLIAGTDTQYF. The CDR3 coding sequence is TGTGCCAGCCTCATAGCGGGCACAGATACGCAGTATTTT.